These T cell receptor beta chains were read from a single sample in a study of post-analysis software for immune sequencing data. Using its own MiXCR run on the PCR reads, TCRdb lists one record per CDR3 protein. This sample has 400,000 to 500,000 distinct CDR3 sequences; 35% to 45% occur once, and the top ten carry about 8%. The sample comprised blood. These receptors were collected from a girl aged 2-9 years with multiple sclerosis. CDR3s include the opening cysteine and the closing phenylalanine or tryptophan. A D gene is named only where the DNA matches it firmly. Rows give clone size only sometimes, using once, few, many, or a class for an expanded clone.

CDR3nt: TGCGCCAGCAGCCAAGATTGGCGGGGGGCCTACGAGCAGTACTTC
CDR3aa: CASSQDWRGAYEQYF
v_gene: TRBV4-3
d_gene: TRBD2
abundance: -
j_gene: TRBJ2-7

CDR3nt: TGTGCCAGCAGCTTCGGGACAGTACTTGGCCACGAGCAGTACTTC
CDR3aa: CASSFGTVLGHEQYF
v_gene: TRBV5-5
d_gene: TRBD1
abundance: -
j_gene: TRBJ2-7

CDR3nt: TGTGCCAGCTCACCAACACACCCGAACGGGGAGCTGTTTTTT
CDR3aa: CASSPTHPNGELFF
v_gene: TRBV18
d_gene: -
abundance: -
j_gene: TRBJ2-2

CDR3nt: TGTGCCATCAGTTGGACAGGGGGCGGTGAGACCCAGTACTTC
CDR3aa: CAISWTGGGETQYF
v_gene: TRBV10-3
d_gene: TRBD1
abundance: -
j_gene: TRBJ2-5

CDR3nt: TGCAGCGTTGAAGCCGCTGGACAGGGCTCCTCTGACTACACCTTC
CDR3aa: CSVEAAGQGSSDYTF
v_gene: TRBV29-1
d_gene: TRBD1
abundance: -
j_gene: TRBJ1-2

CDR3nt: TGTGCCAGCAGTTTACTGGGCCCTGGGTACGAGCAGTACTTC
CDR3aa: CASSLLGPGYEQYF
v_gene: TRBV27
d_gene: -
abundance: -
j_gene: TRBJ2-7

CDR3nt: TGTGCTAGCAGCTTAGGCGTCAGACCTAGCGGGGAGACCCAGTACTTC
CDR3aa: CASSLGVRPSGETQYF
v_gene: TRBV7-7
d_gene: TRBD2
abundance: few
j_gene: TRBJ2-5

CDR3nt: TGTGCCAGCAGTTCGACTAGCGGGAGCGTCGATGAGCAGTTCTTC
CDR3aa: CASSSTSGSVDEQFF
v_gene: TRBV28
d_gene: TRBD2
abundance: few
j_gene: TRBJ2-1

CDR3nt: TGCAGTGTTAGGGTAACTTACGAGCAGTACTTC
CDR3aa: CSVRVTYEQYF
v_gene: TRBV20-1
d_gene: -
abundance: few
j_gene: TRBJ2-7

CDR3nt: TGTGCCAGCAGCTTAGGGGGGGGTGATGGAGGAAAACTGTTTTTT
CDR3aa: CASSLGGGDGGKLFF
v_gene: TRBV7-2
d_gene: -
abundance: -
j_gene: TRBJ1-4

CDR3nt: TGTGCCAGCAGTGGAGGGCCAGGTGGGCTCTCTGGGGCCAACGTCCTGACTTTC
CDR3aa: CASSGGPGGLSGANVLTF
v_gene: TRBV6-1
d_gene: -
abundance: -
j_gene: TRBJ2-6

CDR3nt: TGTGCCAGCAGTTTGAAGACCTACGAGCAGTACTTC
CDR3aa: CASSLKTYEQYF
v_gene: TRBV28
d_gene: -
abundance: -
j_gene: TRBJ2-7

CDR3nt: TGTGCCACCAGCAGAGATCTAGGGACTAGCGGGAGCTACGAGCAGTACTTC
CDR3aa: CATSRDLGTSGSYEQYF
v_gene: TRBV15
d_gene: TRBD2
abundance: -
j_gene: TRBJ2-7

CDR3nt: TGTGCCAGCAGTCCCCCCCCTGGGAATGAGCAGTTCTTC
CDR3aa: CASSPPPGNEQFF
v_gene: TRBV6-5
d_gene: -
abundance: few
j_gene: TRBJ2-1

CDR3nt: TGTGCCAGCAGCCGTAGGGCGGGAGGCCAAAACACCGATACGCAGTATTTT
CDR3aa: CASSRRAGGQNTDTQYF
v_gene: TRBV7-6
d_gene: TRBD2
abundance: -
j_gene: TRBJ2-3

CDR3nt: TGTGCCAGCATCAGACAGGGAGACAATCAGCCCCAGCATTTT
CDR3aa: CASIRQGDNQPQHF
v_gene: TRBV6-2/TRBV6-3
d_gene: TRBD1
abundance: -
j_gene: TRBJ1-5

CDR3nt: TGTGCCAGCAGTTACCACCGACTAGCGGGGGAAGATACGCAGTATTTT
CDR3aa: CASSYHRLAGEDTQYF
v_gene: TRBV6-2/TRBV6-3
d_gene: TRBD2
abundance: few
j_gene: TRBJ2-3

CDR3nt: TGTGCCAGCAGCCAAGAGGCCTCGGGGGCGGTGGGTGGGCAGTTCTTC
CDR3aa: CASSQEASGAVGGQFF
v_gene: TRBV4-2
d_gene: -
abundance: -
j_gene: TRBJ2-1

CDR3nt: TGTGCCAGCAGCTTAGCGCTAATTAGTACAGATACGCAGTATTTT
CDR3aa: CASSLALISTDTQYF
v_gene: TRBV7-2
d_gene: -
abundance: many
j_gene: TRBJ2-3

CDR3nt: TGTGCCAGCAGTGATCACAGCCAAGAGACCCAGTACTTC
CDR3aa: CASSDHSQETQYF
v_gene: TRBV28
d_gene: -
abundance: few
j_gene: TRBJ2-5

CDR3nt: TGTGCCAGCAGCTCCGATGAAAAACTGTTTTTT
CDR3aa: CASSSDEKLFF
v_gene: TRBV28
d_gene: -
abundance: -
j_gene: TRBJ1-4

CDR3nt: TGTGCCACCAGCAGGGCTTGGTTCGCGGGACTGGCAGATACGCAGTATTTT
CDR3aa: CATSRAWFAGLADTQYF
v_gene: TRBV15
d_gene: -
abundance: -
j_gene: TRBJ2-3

CDR3nt: TGTGCCAGCAGCTTGAGGATGGATTCCCTAGGTCAGCCCCAGCATTTT
CDR3aa: CASSLRMDSLGQPQHF
v_gene: TRBV5-6
d_gene: -
abundance: -
j_gene: TRBJ1-5

CDR3nt: TGCAGCGTGGACCTATGGTCTTCCAGCGGCGGTCCCTACGAGCAGTACTTC
CDR3aa: CSVDLWSSSGGPYEQYF
v_gene: TRBV29-1
d_gene: -
abundance: few
j_gene: TRBJ2-7

CDR3nt: TGCGCCAGCAGCCCTGAGGACTCGGAGATTACAGATACGCAGTATTTT
CDR3aa: CASSPEDSEITDTQYF
v_gene: TRBV5-1
d_gene: -
abundance: -
j_gene: TRBJ2-3

CDR3nt: TGCAGTGCTAGAGGAGACAGGGGGGCCTACGAGCAGTACTTC
CDR3aa: CSARGDRGAYEQYF
v_gene: TRBV20-1
d_gene: TRBD1
abundance: -
j_gene: TRBJ2-7

CDR3nt: TGCAGTGCTACCTTAGCGGGAAACCCTTACGAGCAGTACTTC
CDR3aa: CSATLAGNPYEQYF
v_gene: TRBV20-1
d_gene: TRBD2
abundance: -
j_gene: TRBJ2-7

CDR3nt: TGTGCCAGCAAAAAAGGGGGAGGTTTGGATAATTCACCCCTCCACTTT
CDR3aa: CASKKGGGLDNSPLHF
v_gene: TRBV27
d_gene: -
abundance: -
j_gene: TRBJ1-6

CDR3nt: TGCGCCAGCAGCTTAAAGACAGGGGAGACTAATGAAAAACTGTTTTTT
CDR3aa: CASSLKTGETNEKLFF
v_gene: TRBV5-1
d_gene: TRBD1
abundance: -
j_gene: TRBJ1-4

CDR3nt: TGTGCCAGCACTCGACAGGGGAACCCGGGGGCCAACGTCCTGACTTTC
CDR3aa: CASTRQGNPGANVLTF
v_gene: TRBV28
d_gene: TRBD1
abundance: -
j_gene: TRBJ2-6

CDR3nt: TGTGCCAGCAGCCTAAGCGGGTTCCTGAAAGAGACCCAGTACTTC
CDR3aa: CASSLSGFLKETQYF
v_gene: TRBV7-2
d_gene: -
abundance: once
j_gene: TRBJ2-5

CDR3nt: TGTGCCAGCAGCTTACTCCCCCTTAACAGAGACCTACTGGAGCAGTACTTC
CDR3aa: CASSLLPLNRDLLEQYF
v_gene: TRBV7-4
d_gene: -
abundance: -
j_gene: TRBJ2-5

CDR3nt: TGCAGCGGAGAGGGCCATTCCTACAATGAGCAGTTCTTC
CDR3aa: CSGEGHSYNEQFF
v_gene: TRBV29-1
d_gene: -
abundance: many
j_gene: TRBJ2-1

CDR3nt: TGTGCCAGCAGTCCGACAGGGGGCTTCGGCGAGCAGTACTTC
CDR3aa: CASSPTGGFGEQYF
v_gene: TRBV6-5
d_gene: TRBD1
abundance: -
j_gene: TRBJ2-7

CDR3nt: TGCAGCGTTGGGGGGGAGACCCAGTACTTC
CDR3aa: CSVGGETQYF
v_gene: TRBV29-1
d_gene: -
abundance: many
j_gene: TRBJ2-5

CDR3nt: TGTGCCAGCAGTAAAGGCGGGACTAGCATCTTGGATACGCAGTATTTT
CDR3aa: CASSKGGTSILDTQYF
v_gene: TRBV25-1
d_gene: TRBD2
abundance: -
j_gene: TRBJ2-3

CDR3nt: TGTGCCAGCAGTTTAGCGGGAGGGCCTATAAATGAGCAGTTCTTC
CDR3aa: CASSLAGGPINEQFF
v_gene: TRBV27
d_gene: TRBD2
abundance: few
j_gene: TRBJ2-1

CDR3nt: TGTGCCACCACCAACCTACATCGGGGCTTCTGGTCCTCTGGGGCCAACGTCCGGACTTTC
CDR3aa: CATTNLHRGFWSSGANVRTF
v_gene: TRBV15
d_gene: -
abundance: -
j_gene: TRBJ2-6

CDR3nt: TGTGCCAGCAGCCCCTTGACTAGCGGGGGGTACACAGATACGCAGTATTTT
CDR3aa: CASSPLTSGGYTDTQYF
v_gene: TRBV7-8
d_gene: TRBD2
abundance: -
j_gene: TRBJ2-3

CDR3nt: TGTGCCAGCAGACGATCGGCGCCGGACACTGAAGCTTTCTTT
CDR3aa: CASRRSAPDTEAFF
v_gene: TRBV7-3
d_gene: -
abundance: -
j_gene: TRBJ1-1

CDR3nt: TGTGCCAGCAGTTTCGGACAGGGGGTCTCACCCCTCCACTTT
CDR3aa: CASSFGQGVSPLHF
v_gene: TRBV12-3/TRBV12-4
d_gene: TRBD1
abundance: -
j_gene: TRBJ1-6

CDR3nt: TGCGCCAGCAGCTGGAAGGGCGGAGCTAACTATGGCTACACCTTC
CDR3aa: CASSWKGGANYGYTF
v_gene: TRBV4-1
d_gene: -
abundance: few
j_gene: TRBJ1-2

CDR3nt: TGTGCCAGCAGCACCTTGGGACTAGCGGGCTACTACGAGCAGTACTTC
CDR3aa: CASSTLGLAGYYEQYF
v_gene: TRBV9
d_gene: TRBD2
abundance: -
j_gene: TRBJ2-7

CDR3nt: TGTGCCAGTAGCCCTCCGAAGACTGAAGCTTTCTTT
CDR3aa: CASSPPKTEAFF
v_gene: TRBV19
d_gene: -
abundance: few
j_gene: TRBJ1-1

CDR3nt: TGTGCCAGCAGCCTAGGACAGACAGAGCAGTACTTC
CDR3aa: CASSLGQTEQYF
v_gene: TRBV6-5
d_gene: -
abundance: few
j_gene: TRBJ2-5

CDR3nt: TGTGCCAGCAGCTCGAGGGCTAGCGGGAGGGGCAATGAGCAGTTCTTC
CDR3aa: CASSSRASGRGNEQFF
v_gene: TRBV7-9
d_gene: TRBD2
abundance: few
j_gene: TRBJ2-1

CDR3nt: TGTGCCAGCAGGGATGGACAGGGGCTGGACTATGGCTACACCTTC
CDR3aa: CASRDGQGLDYGYTF
v_gene: TRBV6-5
d_gene: TRBD1
abundance: -
j_gene: TRBJ1-2

CDR3nt: TGCGCCAGCAGCCCTCTGACGGGGGGAGCCTACAATGAGCAGTTCTTC
CDR3aa: CASSPLTGGAYNEQFF
v_gene: TRBV5-1
d_gene: TRBD2
abundance: -
j_gene: TRBJ2-1

CDR3nt: TGTGCCAGCTCACCTTCGGCAGGCCAAGAGACCCAGTACTTC
CDR3aa: CASSPSAGQETQYF
v_gene: TRBV18
d_gene: -
abundance: -
j_gene: TRBJ2-5

CDR3nt: TGCAGCATCGGACAGGGACTTACTGATTATGGCTACACCTTC
CDR3aa: CSIGQGLTDYGYTF
v_gene: TRBV29-1
d_gene: TRBD1
abundance: -
j_gene: TRBJ1-2

CDR3nt: TGTGCCAGCAGCCCGACAGGGTTCTATGGCTACACCTTC
CDR3aa: CASSPTGFYGYTF
v_gene: TRBV6-4
d_gene: TRBD1
abundance: -
j_gene: TRBJ1-2

CDR3nt: TGTGCTAGTGCCGGGACAGGGACCGAGACCCAGTACTTC
CDR3aa: CASAGTGTETQYF
v_gene: TRBV12-5
d_gene: TRBD1
abundance: -
j_gene: TRBJ2-5

CDR3nt: TGTGCCAGCAGCTCGGAGACTAGCGGAGGGGGGTACGAGCAGTACTTC
CDR3aa: CASSSETSGGGYEQYF
v_gene: TRBV7-9
d_gene: TRBD2
abundance: -
j_gene: TRBJ2-7

CDR3nt: TGTGCCAGCAGAAATAGCGGGAGCCCCTACAATGAGCAGTTCTTC
CDR3aa: CASRNSGSPYNEQFF
v_gene: TRBV12-3/TRBV12-4
d_gene: TRBD2
abundance: few
j_gene: TRBJ2-1

CDR3nt: TGTGCCAACCACTCGGATAATGAAAAACTGTTTTTT
CDR3aa: CANHSDNEKLFF
v_gene: TRBV10-3
d_gene: -
abundance: few
j_gene: TRBJ1-4